This T cell receptor beta chain derives from a study of human T cells and chemical hapten exposure. Whole-study findings and limits: Having alopecia, donors may respond immunologically unlike healthy people.

With 1 base removed from V and 6 bases from J, the gap between germline ends came to 21 bases. The CDR3 extends over 17 amino acids. CDR1 is SGHAT and CDR2 is FQNNGV in the germline V gene. The time point denotes: patch test 3, about 24 weeks after DPC sensitization. Treatment: therapeutic diphenylcyclopropenone sensitization with weekly scalp DPC. Via MiXCR, TCRdb re-called the RACE reads, giving one row per CDR3 protein. The data show about 84,000 distinct CDR3 sequences, less than 14% seen once. This clonotype was counted only a few times. Its antigen is not known. The sample consisted of whole blood, taken in connection with sensitization to the hapten diphenylcyclopropenone (DPC). This receptor was obtained from a woman aged 50 to 60 with alopecia areata. Some clones in this sample may be carry-over from other donors' samples. The V gene is TRBV11-2, the J gene TRBJ2-5; D remains ambiguous. The CDR3 loop is CASSLGNGAAKGKTQYF. CDR3 nucleotide sequence: TGTGCCAGCAGCTTAGGGAACGGCGCCGCCAAGGGCAAGACCCAGTACTTC.